Below are 18 T cell receptor beta chains sequenced from a single sample in a study of CD8 T cells in ankylosing spondylitis. TCRdb processed the 5' RACE reads anew with MiXCR; each CDR3 protein has one entry. The sample contains 30,000 to 45,000 distinct CDR3 sequences, 13% of which appear only once. Sequenced material: synovial fluid, either unsorted or a sorted T cell fraction (not recorded which). The source of these receptors is a male donor with ankylosing spondylitis.

This clonotype was counted only a few times. V and J are TRBV6-1 and TRBJ2-3; TRBD1 or TRBD2 may be the D gene (5 bases each). Germline assignment: CDR1 MNHNS and CDR2 SASEGT. V lost 5 bases, J lost 2 bases, and 20 bases lay in between. This CDR3 comprises 17 residues. The CDR3, as DNA: TGTGCCAGCAGTCCTTACCGGGACCGAGCAAACACAGATACGCAGTATTTT. Encoded protein: CASSPYRDRANTDTQYF.

This clonotype was found a few times. This chain uses TRBV10-3 with TRBJ2-5; D uncertain. Trimming removed 4 bases at V and 3 bases at J, with 9 bases between. CDR3 length: 13 residues. Germline assignment: CDR1 ENHRY and CDR2 SYGVKD. The CDR3 region is CAISGQQKETQYF. CDR3 nucleotide sequence: TGTGCCATCAGTGGCCAACAGAAAGAGACCCAGTACTTC.

This clonotype was recorded many times. The chain recombines TRBV4-1 with TRBJ2-3; 8 bases are shared with TRBD2. V lost 3 bases to trimming and J lost 4 bases; unmatched junction nucleotides: 9. This CDR3 has 16 residues. Germline loops: CDR1 MGHRA, CDR2 YSYEKL. The CDR3 protein is CASSHVVKRGSDTQYF. The DNA of the CDR3 is TGCGCCAGCAGCCATGTCGTGAAGCGGGGGTCAGATACGCAGTATTTT.

The rearrangement uses TRBV5-1 and TRBJ2-7; perhaps TRBD1 as D (6 bases). Per the germline V gene, CDR1 is SGHRS and CDR2 is YFSETQ. The CDR3 sequence is 13 residues long. Trimming cost V 4 bases and J 0 bases, with 8 bases left between them. This CDR3 reads CASSGDTSYEQYF. The CDR3 DNA reads as TGCGCCAGCAGCGGGGACACCTCCTACGAGCAGTACTTC.

This clonotype was detected ten times or more. V is TRBV4-3 and J is TRBJ2-7, with TRBD1 matching over 7 bases. V lost 3 bases, J lost 6 bases, and 2 bases stayed unmatched. Germline loops: CDR1 LGHNA, CDR2 YSLEER. The CDR3 spans 12 residues. In nucleotides, the CDR3 is TGCGCCAGCAGCCACGGGACAGTCGAGCAGTACTTC. It translates to CASSHGTVEQYF.

This clonotype showed up just a few times. In nucleotides, the CDR3 is TGCAGCGTGGGCTGGACAGGGCCCTACGAGCAGTACTTC. This encodes CSVGWTGPYEQYF. The chain has TRBV29-1 and TRBJ2-7, with 8 bases identical to TRBD1. The CDR3 runs 13 residues. CDR1 is SQVTM and CDR2 is ANQGSEA in the germline V gene. After removal of 6 bases from V and 2 bases from J, the junction contained 6 bases not matched to a gene.

V and J are TRBV6-2 or TRBV6-3 and TRBJ2-7; D gene unclear. The germline gives CDR1 MNHEY, CDR2 SVGEGT. The CDR3 is 12 residues long. Between the trimmed V and J ends, which lost 7 bases and 3 bases, there was a span of 10 bases. The CDR3 nucleotides are TGTGCCAGCAAAAGCCTCCTCTACGAGCAGTACTTC. Translation: CASKSLLYEQYF.

This chain joins TRBV13 and TRBJ2-5; 12 bases match TRBD1. Losses at the gene ends were 5 bases for V and 5 bases for J; bases not matched to a gene: 3. CDR1 is PRHDT, CDR2 FYEKMQ, per germline (reference sequence). The CDR3 is 14 residues long. The CDR3 DNA is TGTGCCAGCAGCGGGACAGGGGGCGCGGAGACCCAGTACTTC. This translates into CASSGTGGAETQYF. The whole variable domain, remainder taken from reference TRBV13 and TRBJ2-5, is AAGVIQSPRHLIKEKRETATLKCYPIPRHDTVYWYQQGPGQDPQFLISFYEKMQSDKGSIPDRFSAQQFSDYHSELNMSSLELGDSALYFCASSGTGGAETQYFGPGTRLLVL.

This clonotype came up many times. V gene TRBV27 combines with J gene TRBJ2-1, with a weak D call TRBD2 (6 bases). CDR3 size: 15 residues. Germline loops: CDR1 MNHEY, CDR2 SMNVEV (reference sequence). The V and J ends lost 4 bases and 7 bases respectively, with 17 bases between them. CDR3 DNA: TGTGCCAGCAGTTCCTCACCCGGGACTCTTAATGAGCAGTTCTTC. It specifies CASSSSPGTLNEQFF.

In its sample, this clonotype was seen many times. J is TRBJ2-1 and V is TRBV7-9; D assignment may be TRBD1 or TRBD2 (5 bases each). Per germline, CDR1 SEHNR and CDR2 FQNEAQ (reference sequence). The germline V and J ends were trimmed by 2 bases and 3 bases, with 11 bases remaining between them. This CDR3 region has 15 residues. CDR3 region: CASSLWGFGYNEQFF. CDR3 DNA sequence: TGTGCCAGCAGCTTATGGGGGTTCGGCTACAATGAGCAGTTCTTC.

This clonotype has ten or more counts. This chain connects TRBV6-2 or TRBV6-3 to TRBJ2-7, with 7 nucleotides matching TRBD1. The junction had 2 bases not matched to a gene; V was cut back by 0 bases and J by 0 bases. CDR1 MNHEY and CDR2 SVGEGT come from the germline V gene. The CDR3 is made up of 15 amino acids. CDR3 residues: CASSYSRDSSYEQYF. As DNA, the CDR3 is TGTGCCAGCAGTTACTCTCGGGACAGCTCCTACGAGCAGTACTTC.

This clonotype was seen many times. The chain links TRBV6-2 or TRBV6-3 to TRBJ2-5; 9 bases line up with TRBD1. V dropped 7 bases and J dropped 4; count of bases not matched to a gene: 13. This CDR3 has 16 residues. Germline-derived CDR1 and CDR2 are MNHEY and SVGEGT. Written as DNA, the CDR3 is TGTGCCAGCACCCCATCGGGGGAGGACAGGGGAGAGACCCAGTACTTC. It specifies CASTPSGEDRGETQYF.

The rearrangement joins TRBV28 to TRBJ2-7; TRBD1 matches at 7 bases. Germline values: CDR1 MDHEN, CDR2 SYDVKM. J was trimmed by 1 base and V by 4 bases; bases with no gene match: 4. CDR3 size: 14 residues. The CDR3 DNA is TGTGCCAGCAGTTCAACAGGGGAATCCTACGAGCAGTACTTC. Its protein product is CASSSTGESYEQYF.

The chain uses TRBV20-1 and TRBJ2-2; D may correspond to TRBD1 or TRBD2 (5 bases each). This CDR3 has 19 residues. Per the germline V gene, CDR1 is DFQATT and CDR2 is SNEGSKA (reference sequence). Deletions cut 6 bases from V and 6 bases from J, with 32 bases between. The CDR3 here is CSAKARGRAGETVSGELFF. The CDR3 DNA reads TGCAGTGCAAAAGCCCGGGGTAGGGCCGGCGAGACAGTGTCCGGGGAGCTGTTTTTT.

The chain carries TRBV24-1 and TRBJ1-5; possible D gene TRBD1, 6 bases. With 7 bases removed from V and 2 bases from J, the gap between germline ends came to 11 bases. This CDR3 has 14 amino acids. Germline values: CDR1 KGHDR, CDR2 SFDVKD. The CDR3 sequence: CATSGGAGNQPQHF. The CDR3 region has the DNA TGTGCCACCAGCGGGGGGGCCGGCAATCAGCCCCAGCATTTT.

Ten or more counts support this clonotype. The genes are TRBV6-2 or TRBV6-3 and TRBJ1-2, with D possibly TRBD1 on 5 matching bases. Trimming stripped 0 bases from V and 4 bases from J, with 15 bases between. Germline-derived CDR1 and CDR2 are MNHEY and SVGEGT. This CDR3 has 16 amino acids. The CDR3 protein is CASSYSRGGTGYGYTF. CDR3 DNA sequence: TGTGCCAGCAGTTACTCGAGAGGAGGGACGGGCTATGGCTACACCTTC.

This clonotype was seen ten or more times. This chain uses TRBV2 with TRBJ2-7; D is unresolved. The V end lost 7 bases, the J end lost 2 bases, and 9 bases lay between the germline ends. Germline assignment: CDR1 SNHLY and CDR2 FYNNEI. The CDR3 covers 12 residues. CDR3: CASTAGAYEQYF. The CDR3 DNA follows: TGTGCCAGCACCGCTGGGGCCTACGAGCAGTACTTC.

There are many counts of this clonotype. At one end the junction does not follow the germline gene, possibly because of a read error. The J gene is TRBJ1-2, the V gene TRBV7-9; D may be TRBD1 (5 bases). Germline CDR1 reads SEHNR; CDR2 reads FQNEAQ (reference sequence). The CDR3 contains 13 residues. CDR3 sequence: CASKTTMEAGTAF. As DNA, the CDR3 is TGTGCCAGCAAAACGACCATGGAAGCCGGGACGGCTTTC.